Listed below are T cell receptor beta chains from one sample, sequenced in a study of brain T cells in children with intractable seizures. Method: immunoSEQ multiplex PCR; TCRdb's copy keeps in-frame clones and lacks some. The table lists 110,000 or so clones, 90% to 95% of them singletons. Material: peripheral blood, obtained at surgery. Receptors originate from a boy in the first two years of life with hemimegalencephaly and intractable seizures. The CDR3 runs from the conserved cysteine through the conserved F or W. D genes are given only for firm matches. A clone size is listed for some rows: how often the clone was seen (once, few, many), or a class if it is expanded.

>.|.|TRBJ2-1|TRBV7-9
TGTGCCAGCAGCCAGTTGGGAAGCTCCTACAATGAGCAGTTCTTC
CASSQLGSSYNEQFF
>.|TRBD2|TRBJ2-2|TRBV5-1
TGCGCCAGCAGCTTCCGCGCGGGGGACACCGGGGAGCTGTTTTTT
CASSFRAGDTGELFF
>.|TRBD2|TRBJ2-5|TRBV27
TGTGCCAGCAAACTACGGTTGACTAGCGGTGGAGGGGAGACCCAGTACTTC
CASKLRLTSGGGETQYF
>.|TRBD2|TRBJ2-1|TRBV19
TGTGCCAGTAGTCCACGGACTAGATCCACCGCCAGGGTTGAGCAGTTCTTC
CASSPRTRSTARVEQFF
>.|TRBD2|TRBJ2-2|TRBV6-2/TRBV6-3
TGTGCCAGCACTTACGGTTGGGGCGGGAGAAACGGGGAGCTGTTTTTT
CASTYGWGGRNGELFF
>.|.|TRBJ2-7|TRBV2
TGTGCCAGCAGTGAAGGGGGACGCTACGAGCAGTACTTC
CASSEGGRYEQYF
>.|.|TRBJ1-5|TRBV5-5
TGTGCCAGCAGCTTGCAGAGGGGTGGGGATAGCAATCAGCCCCAGCATTTT
CASSLQRGGDSNQPQHF
>.|TRBD2|TRBJ2-3|TRBV10-1
TGCGCCAGCAGTGAGTCGGGACTAGCGGCAGGCACAGATACGCAGTATTTT
CASSESGLAAGTDTQYF
>.|.|TRBJ1-1|TRBV9
TGTGCCAGCAGCGTAGAACAGAACACTGAAGCTTTCTTT
CASSVEQNTEAFF
>.|TRBD1|TRBJ1-1|TRBV7-3
TGTGCCAGCAGCTTAGCCTCGACAGGGGAAGGGACTGAAGCTTTCTTT
CASSLASTGEGTEAFF
>few|.|TRBJ1-3|TRBV5-1
TGCGCCAGCAGCTTGGCCGGTAGCTCTGGAAACACCATATATTTT
CASSLAGSSGNTIYF
>.|.|TRBJ2-7|TRBV6-2/TRBV6-3
TGTGCCAGCAGTACCCCGTTGCCAGGTGAGAGGGAGCAGTACTTC
CASSTPLPGEREQYF
>.|TRBD2|TRBJ2-3|TRBV14
TGTGCCAGCAGCCCCTTCGTGACTAGCCCGCAGGCAGATACGCAGTATTTT
CASSPFVTSPQADTQYF
>.|TRBD2|TRBJ2-5|TRBV19
TGTGCCAGTAGTCCGACTAGCGGGAAGACCCAGTACTTC
CASSPTSGKTQYF
>once|.|TRBJ2-7|TRBV7-8
TGTGCCAGCAGCTTAGCCTGGGCCTACGAGCAGTACTTC
CASSLAWAYEQYF
>.|.|TRBJ1-3|TRBV7-4
TGTGCCAGCAGCTTAAGTATGACAGGACCAGACTCTGGAAACACCATATATTTT
CASSLSMTGPDSGNTIYF
>.|.|TRBJ2-7|TRBV11-3
TGTGCCAGCAGCTTAGGGCCTAACACCTACGAGCAGTACTTC
CASSLGPNTYEQYF
>.|.|TRBJ1-5|TRBV21-1
TGTGCCAGCAGCAAAGGAGGTAGGGGACTTTGCCAGCCCCAGCATTTT
CASSKGGRGLCQPQHF
>once|.|TRBJ2-3|TRBV10-3
TGTGCCACCAACAGAAGGCCGGCCACAGATACGCAGTATTTT
CATNRRPATDTQYF
>once|.|TRBJ1-6|TRBV11-3
TGTGCCAGCAGCCGGGACCGGGTCGGGACACCCCTCCACTTT
CASSRDRVGTPLHF
>.|.|TRBJ2-5|TRBV5-1
TGCGCCAGCAGCGAAACTGGGACCCAGTACTTC
CASSETGTQYF
>.|.|TRBJ1-3|TRBV3-1/TRBV3-2
TGTGCCAGCAGCCCAAGCCTGGCTGGAAACACCATATATTTT
CASSPSLAGNTIYF
>.|.|TRBJ1-2|TRBV6-2/TRBV6-3
TGTGCCAGCAGTTTAAGGGTCGAGGGCTACACCTTC
CASSLRVEGYTF
>.|TRBD1|TRBJ2-5|TRBV28
TGTGCCGGCGGGACAGGGTTGGAGACCCAGTACTTC
CAGGTGLETQYF
>.|TRBD1|TRBJ2-4|TRBV3-1/TRBV3-2
TGTGCCAGCAGCCACGGACAGGGTTTAGCCAAAAACATTCAGTACTTC
CASSHGQGLAKNIQYF
>.|.|TRBJ2-3|TRBV27
TGTGCCAGCAGTTTAGGTCTAGGAAGAGATACGCAGTATTTT
CASSLGLGRDTQYF
>once|.|TRBJ2-5|TRBV28
TGTGCCAGCAGTCCCCGGACGGCTAACCAAGATACCCAGTACTTC
CASSPRTANQDTQYF
>.|.|TRBJ1-4|TRBV19
TGTGCCAGTAGTAACGGGATGGGGAGTGAAAAACTGTTTTTT
CASSNGMGSEKLFF
>.|.|TRBJ2-5|TRBV5-1
TGCGCCAGCAGCGCTCAAGAGACCCAGTACTTC
CASSAQETQYF
>.|TRBD1|TRBJ1-6|TRBV28
TGTGCCAGCAGGGCGGGACAGGGGGTTAATTCACCCCTCCACTTT
CASRAGQGVNSPLHF
>.|TRBD2|TRBJ2-1|TRBV5-4
TGTGCCAGCAGCTTGCGCGGGAGGGGTAGCAATGAGCAGTTCTTC
CASSLRGRGSNEQFF
>.|.|TRBJ2-4|TRBV29-1
TGCAGCGTTGAAGGGCCACGGCTAGCCAAAAACATTCAGTACTTC
CSVEGPRLAKNIQYF
>.|.|TRBJ2-7|TRBV11-3
TGTGCCAGCAGCTTGGGGGGATGGATCGGGCCCCTCGAAGACGAGCAGTACTTC
CASSLGGWIGPLEDEQYF
>.|.|TRBJ1-1|TRBV19
TGTGCCAGTAGTATAGAGGCGAACACTGAAGCTTTCTTT
CASSIEANTEAFF
>.|.|TRBJ2-1|TRBV18
TGTGCCAGCTCACCACCGCGGGGGCCTAGCTCCTACAATGAGCAGTTCTTC
CASSPPRGPSSYNEQFF
>.|TRBD2|TRBJ2-5|TRBV5-8
TGTGCCAGCAGCTCGGGACTAGTGGGGAGGGGACAAGAGACCCAGTACTTC
CASSSGLVGRGQETQYF
>.|TRBD2|TRBJ2-5|TRBV10-3
TGTGCCATCAGTGATGCAAGCGGGGGCCAAGAGACCCAGTACTTC
CAISDASGGQETQYF
>once|.|TRBJ1-5|TRBV11-1
TGTGCCAGCAGCTTCAGTCTTAATCAGCCCCAGCATTTT
CASSFSLNQPQHF
>.|.|TRBJ2-7|TRBV2
TGTGCCAGCAGTGAGTCGGGTGTGCGCGCCTACGAGCAGTACTTC
CASSESGVRAYEQYF
>.|TRBD2|TRBJ2-7|TRBV4-1
TGCGCCAGCAGCCAAGCCGCTAGCGGGAGATCCTACGAGCAGTACTTC
CASSQAASGRSYEQYF